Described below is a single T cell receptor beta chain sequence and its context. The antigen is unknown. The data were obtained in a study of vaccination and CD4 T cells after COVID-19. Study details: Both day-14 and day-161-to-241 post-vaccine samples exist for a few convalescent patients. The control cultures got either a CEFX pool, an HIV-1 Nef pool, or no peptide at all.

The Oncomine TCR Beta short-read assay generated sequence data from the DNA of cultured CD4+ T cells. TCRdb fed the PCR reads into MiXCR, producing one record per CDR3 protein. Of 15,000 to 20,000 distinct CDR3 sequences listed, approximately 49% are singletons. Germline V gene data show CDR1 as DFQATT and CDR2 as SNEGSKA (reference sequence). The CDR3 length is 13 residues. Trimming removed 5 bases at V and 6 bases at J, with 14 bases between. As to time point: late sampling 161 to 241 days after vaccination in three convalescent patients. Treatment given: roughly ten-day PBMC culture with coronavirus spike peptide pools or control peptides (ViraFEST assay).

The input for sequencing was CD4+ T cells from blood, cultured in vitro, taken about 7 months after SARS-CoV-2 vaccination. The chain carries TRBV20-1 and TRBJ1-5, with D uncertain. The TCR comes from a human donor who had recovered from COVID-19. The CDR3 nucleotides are TGCAGTGCTGGGAGCGGGCTACGTCAGCCCCAGCATTTT. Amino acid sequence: CSAGSGLRQPQHF.